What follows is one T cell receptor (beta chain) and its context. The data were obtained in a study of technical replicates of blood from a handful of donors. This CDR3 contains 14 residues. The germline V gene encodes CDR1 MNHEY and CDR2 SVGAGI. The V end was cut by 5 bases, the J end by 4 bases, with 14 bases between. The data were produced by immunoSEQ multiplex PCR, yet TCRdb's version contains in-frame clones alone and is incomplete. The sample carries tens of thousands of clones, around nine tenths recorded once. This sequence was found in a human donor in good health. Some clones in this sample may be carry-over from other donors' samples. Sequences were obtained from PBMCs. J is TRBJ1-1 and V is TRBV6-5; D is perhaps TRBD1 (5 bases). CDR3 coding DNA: TGTGCCAGCAGTCCCAGCAGGGTGGGCACTGAAGCTTTCTTT. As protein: CASSPSRVGTEAFF.